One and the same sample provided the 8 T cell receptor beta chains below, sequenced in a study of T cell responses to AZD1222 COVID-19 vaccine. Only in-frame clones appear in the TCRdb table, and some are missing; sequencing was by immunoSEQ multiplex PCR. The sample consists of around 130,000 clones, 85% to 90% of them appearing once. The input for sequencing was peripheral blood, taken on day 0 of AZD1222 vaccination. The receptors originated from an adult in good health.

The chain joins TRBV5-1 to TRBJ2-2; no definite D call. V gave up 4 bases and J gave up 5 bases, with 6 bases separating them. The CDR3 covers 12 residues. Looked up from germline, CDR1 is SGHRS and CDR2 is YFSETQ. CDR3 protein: CASSDQTGELFF. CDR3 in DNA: TGCGCCAGCAGCGACCAAACCGGGGAGCTGTTTTTT.

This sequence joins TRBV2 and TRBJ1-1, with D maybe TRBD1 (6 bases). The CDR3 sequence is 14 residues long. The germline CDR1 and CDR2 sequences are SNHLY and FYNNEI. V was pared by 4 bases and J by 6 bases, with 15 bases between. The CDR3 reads CASSVKGGWAEAFF. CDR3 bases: TGTGCCAGCAGTGTGAAAGGGGGATGGGCTGAAGCTTTCTTT.

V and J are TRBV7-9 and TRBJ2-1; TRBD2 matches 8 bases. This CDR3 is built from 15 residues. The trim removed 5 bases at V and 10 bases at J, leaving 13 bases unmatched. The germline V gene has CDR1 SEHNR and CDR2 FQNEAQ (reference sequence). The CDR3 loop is CASSPANGRVGEQFF. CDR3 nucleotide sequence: TGTGCCAGCAGCCCAGCGAACGGGAGGGTCGGGGAGCAGTTCTTC.

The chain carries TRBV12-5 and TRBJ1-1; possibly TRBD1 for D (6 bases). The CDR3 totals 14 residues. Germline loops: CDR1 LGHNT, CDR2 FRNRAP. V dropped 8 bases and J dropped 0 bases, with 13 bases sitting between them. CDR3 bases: TGTGCTAGTTCTGCCCAGGGGCTGAACACTGAAGCTTTCTTT. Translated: CASSAQGLNTEAFF. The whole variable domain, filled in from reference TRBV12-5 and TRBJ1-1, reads DARVTQTPRHKVTEMGQEVTMRCQPILGHNTVFWYRQTMMQGLELLAYFRNRAPLDDSGMPKDRFSAEMPDATLATLKIQPSEPRDSAVYFCASSAQGLNTEAFFGQGTRLTVV.

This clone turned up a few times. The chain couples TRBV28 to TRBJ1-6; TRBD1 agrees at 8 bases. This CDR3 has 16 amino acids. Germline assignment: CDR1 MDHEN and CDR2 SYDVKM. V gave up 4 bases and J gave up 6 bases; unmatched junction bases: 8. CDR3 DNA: TGTGCCAGCAGTTCCCCTCAGGGGGCATTTAATTCACCCCTCCACTTT. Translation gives CASSSPQGAFNSPLHF.

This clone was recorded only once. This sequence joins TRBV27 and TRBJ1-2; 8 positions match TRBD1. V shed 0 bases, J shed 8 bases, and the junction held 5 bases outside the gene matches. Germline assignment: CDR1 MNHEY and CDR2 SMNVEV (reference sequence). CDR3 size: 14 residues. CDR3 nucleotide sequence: TGTGCCAGCAGTTTATCCGCAGGGGGCTGGGGCTACACCTTC. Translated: CASSLSAGGWGYTF.

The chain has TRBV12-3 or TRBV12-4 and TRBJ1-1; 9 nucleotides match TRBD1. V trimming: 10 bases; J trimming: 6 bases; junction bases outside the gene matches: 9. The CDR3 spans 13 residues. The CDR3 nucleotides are TGTGCCATCGATGACAGGGGGTCCGCTGAAGCTTTCTTT. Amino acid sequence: CAIDDRGSAEAFF.

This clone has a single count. The CDR3 DNA follows: TGTGCCAGCAGCTTAGCGGGAACTAGCGACTACGAGCAGTACTTC. Amino acid sequence: CASSLAGTSDYEQYF. The V gene is TRBV7-2, the J gene TRBJ2-7, with TRBD2 matching 7 bases. The CDR3 has 15 amino acids. Trimming removed 0 bases from V and 3 bases from J; junction bases left unmatched: 5. Germline loops: CDR1 SGHTA, CDR2 FQGNSA.